This T cell receptor beta chain was obtained from a study of OX40 agonist ivuxolimab in advanced cancers. Study-wide results and caveats: Clonal expansion among partial responders at 0.1-3.0 mg/kg ranked near the lowest. Normalized T-cell clonal expansion was also low in a subset of nonresponders.

A remark on this clone: Its cognate antigen is unknown. The sample contains more than one DNA sequence encoding this CDR3.

Generated by immunoSEQ multiplex PCR, the TCRdb table keeps only in-frame clones and is missing some. The data show about 84,000 clones, approximately 85% seen once. Trimming left V 5 bases short and J 0 bases short, with 7 bases between. Germline values: CDR1 SEHNR, CDR2 FQNEAQ (reference sequence). The CDR3 has 13 residues. The chain carries TRBV7-9 and TRBJ1-1; D gene ambiguous. The TCR was taken from an adult with an advanced solid tumor such as melanoma, head and neck, liver or kidney cancer. Source: CD4+ or CD8+ T cells sorted from blood, taken in a trial of the OX40 agonist ivuxolimab. The CDR3 DNA reads TGTGCCAGCAGCCTTACAGTGAACACTGAAGCTTTCTTT. Protein product: CASSLTVNTEAFF.